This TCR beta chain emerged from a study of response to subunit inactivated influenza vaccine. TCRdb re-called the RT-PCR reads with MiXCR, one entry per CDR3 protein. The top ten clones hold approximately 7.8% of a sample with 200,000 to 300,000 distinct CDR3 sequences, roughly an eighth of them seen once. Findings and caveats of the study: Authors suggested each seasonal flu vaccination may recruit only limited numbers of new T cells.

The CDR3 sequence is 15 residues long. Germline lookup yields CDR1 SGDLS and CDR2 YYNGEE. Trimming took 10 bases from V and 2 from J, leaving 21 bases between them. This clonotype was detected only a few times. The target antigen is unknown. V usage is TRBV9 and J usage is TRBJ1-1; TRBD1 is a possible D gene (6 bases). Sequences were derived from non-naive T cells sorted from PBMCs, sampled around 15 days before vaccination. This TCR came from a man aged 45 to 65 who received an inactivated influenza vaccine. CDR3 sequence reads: CAGTSLGTKNTEAFF. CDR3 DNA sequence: TGTGCCGGGACCTCCCTGGGGACAAAAAACACTGAAGCTTTCTTT.